These 24 T cell receptor beta chains share one sample of origin, sequenced in a study of patients and donors after allogeneic stem cell transplantation. In TCRdb, the RT-PCR reads were re-called with MiXCR into one record per CDR3 protein. Found here are approximately 27,000 distinct CDR3 sequences, roughly 8% of them singletons; the top ten hold about 50%. The sample was blood, either unsorted or a sorted T cell fraction (not recorded which). The source is a human donor who was either an allogeneic HSCT recipient or a stem cell or donor lymphocyte infusion donor (not recorded which). It is not recorded whose cells these are; they may come from a transplant donor.

In its sample, this clonotype was seen a few times. CDR3 in amino acids: CSARPISSNQPQHF. In nucleotides, the CDR3 is TGCAGTGCTAGGCCCATCAGCAGCAATCAGCCCCAGCATTTT. The chain recombines TRBV20-1 with TRBJ1-5, with no clear D. This CDR3 has 14 amino acids. Germline CDR1 and CDR2: DFQATT and SNEGSKA (reference sequence). Trimming cost V 3 bases and J 1 base, with 10 bases left between them.

This clonotype has just a few counts. This CDR3 is CSAEWGGSLNTEAFF. The DNA for the CDR3 is TGCAGTGCGGAGTGGGGAGGCTCGCTGAACACTGAAGCTTTCTTT. V is TRBV20-1 and J is TRBJ1-1, with D hard to call. The CDR3 runs 15 residues. Trimming removed 6 bases from V and 0 bases from J, with 17 bases in between. Germline values: CDR1 DFQATT, CDR2 SNEGSKA (reference sequence).

In its sample, this clonotype was seen many times. The gene calls are TRBV9 and TRBJ2-7; 10 nucleotides agree with TRBD1. The germline V gene has CDR1 SGDLS and CDR2 YYNGEE. The CDR3 totals 13 residues. V trimming: 3 bases; J trimming: 6 bases; junction bases outside the gene matches: 3. The CDR3 loop is CASSADRGREQYF. The CDR3 bases are TGTGCCAGCAGCGCCGACAGGGGGCGCGAGCAGTACTTC.

V gene TRBV3-1 combines with J gene TRBJ1-1, with D maybe TRBD1 (6 bases). V lost 3 bases, J lost 8 bases, and 10 bases lay in between. The CDR3 length is 12 residues. CDR1 is LGHDT, CDR2 YNNKEL, per germline (reference sequence). The CDR3 coding sequence is TGTGCCAGCAGCCAGGGGGCGCTAGAAGCTTTCTTT. It yields the protein CASSQGALEAFF. Together with reference TRBV3-1 and TRBJ1-1, the CDR3 gives the full variable domain: DTAVSQTPKYLVTQMGNDKSIKCEQNLGHDTMYWYKQDSKKFLKIMFSYNNKELIINETVPNRFSPKSPDKAHLNLHINSLELGDSAVYFCASSQGALEAFFGQGTRLTVV.

This sequence joins TRBV27 and TRBJ2-2; maybe TRBD1 (5 bases). The germline CDR1 and CDR2 sequences are MNHEY and SMNVEV (reference sequence). V lost 5 bases to trimming and J lost 1 base, with 11 bases between them. This CDR3 is built from 15 residues. CDR3 sequence: CASSRTGKNTGELFF. The CDR3 DNA is TGTGCCAGCAGTAGAACAGGAAAGAACACCGGGGAGCTGTTTTTT.

This clonotype was picked up a small number of times. The chain employs TRBV20-1 and TRBJ1-1; 8 bases agree with TRBD1. J was trimmed by 0 bases and V by 6 bases; bases with no gene match: 12. CDR3 length equals 16 residues. Germline V lookup: CDR1 DFQATT, CDR2 SNEGSKA (reference sequence). The CDR3 coding sequence is TGCAGTGCACCTGACCCCCGGACAGGGATGAACACTGAAGCTTTCTTT. It encodes CSAPDPRTGMNTEAFF.

This clonotype was recorded a few times. The V call is TRBV20-1, the J call TRBJ1-6; 9 positions match TRBD1. Looked up from germline, CDR1 is DFQATT and CDR2 is SNEGSKA (reference sequence). This CDR3 has 17 residues. V lost 3 bases and J lost 4; bases outside the gene matches: 10. The CDR3 sequence is CSASDGTGSLYNSPLHF. As DNA, the CDR3 is TGCAGTGCTAGCGACGGGACAGGGAGTCTGTATAATTCACCCCTCCACTTT.

As concerns this clonotype: A junction end diverges from the germline sequence, so it may reflect a read error. This sequence joins TRBV20-1 and TRBJ2-1; TRBD1 aligns across 9 bases. This CDR3 is 15 amino acids long. Germline CDR1 DFQATT, CDR2 SNEGSKA (reference sequence). Here the CDR3 reads CSAPWTGEYYNEHFF. The DNA for the CDR3 is TGCAGTGCTCCCTGGACAGGGGAATACTACAATGAGCATTTCTTC.

This clonotype was recorded at least ten times. The chain employs TRBV5-1 and TRBJ2-7; D is undetermined. Germline CDR1 is SGHRS and CDR2 is YFSETQ. This CDR3 has 14 residues. Trimming stripped 5 bases from V and 2 bases from J, with 14 bases between. The CDR3 nucleotides read TGCGCCAGCAGGTGGTCGAGTGGTGCCTACGAGCAGTACTTC. This gives the protein CASRWSSGAYEQYF.

This clonotype is labeled medium-sized. V and J are TRBV4-1 and TRBJ2-2, with 9 positions matching TRBD2. V shed 4 bases, J shed 4 bases, and the junction held 13 bases outside the gene matches. The length of the CDR3 is 18 residues. The germline CDR1 and CDR2 sequences are MGHRA and YSYEKL. Here the CDR3 reads CASSPLGASGKVTGELFF. The CDR3 nucleotides read TGCGCCAGCAGCCCTTTAGGGGCTAGCGGGAAGGTCACCGGGGAGCTGTTTTTT.

This clonotype was seen ten or more times. V usage is TRBV5-6 and J usage is TRBJ1-1, with TRBD1 as a possible D gene (5 bases). The germline gives CDR1 SGHDT, CDR2 YYEEEE. This CDR3 is 17 amino acids long. V was clipped by 1 base and J by 6 bases, with 22 bases between them. The DNA for the CDR3 is TGTGCCAGCAGCTTGATCCTCGGACAAGGCTTCGACCCTGAAGCTTTCTTT. It yields the protein CASSLILGQGFDPEAFF.

At least ten counts were recorded for this clonotype. The chain links TRBV5-6 to TRBJ2-5; TRBD2 matches 11 bases. The CDR3 has 17 residues. V gave up 3 bases and J gave up 5 bases; unmatched junction bases: 12. CDR1 and CDR2 (germline): SGHDT, YYEEEE. This chain's CDR3 is CASSSGTSGSRLETQYF. CDR3 DNA: TGTGCCAGCAGCTCCGGGACTAGCGGTTCTCGGTTGGAGACCCAGTACTTC.

This clonotype came up a few times. V and J are TRBV6-6 and TRBJ1-1; possibly TRBD1 for D (5 bases). The CDR3 extends over 13 amino acids. Germline-derived CDR1 and CDR2 are MNHNY and SVGAGI (reference sequence). Trimming removed 6 bases at V and 4 bases at J, with 12 bases between. The CDR3 bases are TGTGCCAGCAGAGGTATCGGGGGCACTGAAGCTTTCTTT. This encodes CASRGIGGTEAFF.

This clonotype was found many times. The chain couples TRBV3-1 to TRBJ2-1; perhaps TRBD2 as D (6 bases). Germline V gene sequence: CDR1 LGHDT, CDR2 YNNKEL (reference sequence). The germline V and J ends were trimmed by 1 base and 10 bases, with 14 bases remaining between them. The CDR3 totals 14 residues. The CDR3 here is CASSQGIGGHEQFF. CDR3 nucleotides: TGTGCCAGCAGCCAAGGTATAGGAGGGCACGAGCAGTTCTTC.

This clonotype was recorded at least ten times. This chain uses TRBV5-1 with TRBJ2-5; D not resolved. This CDR3 is built from 14 residues. Per germline, CDR1 SGHRS and CDR2 YFSETQ. Trimming removed 0 bases at V and 5 bases at J, with 11 bases between. CDR3 nucleotides: TGCGCCAGCAGCTTGGATCAGCCCAGGGAGACCCAGTACTTC. Translation: CASSLDQPRETQYF.

This clonotype was detected many times. The chain links TRBV28 to TRBJ2-7, with D perhaps TRBD2 (6 bases). Germline V gene sequence: CDR1 MDHEN, CDR2 SYDVKM. V dropped 4 bases and J dropped 2 bases, with 15 bases sitting between them. The CDR3 totals 15 residues. The CDR3 loop is CASSSIAGLTYEQYF. The DNA of the CDR3 is TGTGCCAGCAGTTCCATCGCGGGGCTCACCTACGAGCAGTACTTC.

This clonotype has ten or more counts. The chain combines TRBV7-8 with TRBJ1-6; D uncertain. Trimming removed 2 bases at V and 10 bases at J, with 3 bases between. This CDR3 comprises 11 residues. Germline V CDR1 and CDR2: SGHVS, FQNEAQ. The CDR3 DNA reads TGTGCCAGCAGCTTAAACTCACCCCTCCACTTT. This gives the protein CASSLNSPLHF.

The genes are TRBV28 and TRBJ1-4, with D possibly being TRBD1 (5 bases). In germline, CDR1 is MDHEN, CDR2 SYDVKM. Trimming removed 5 bases from V and 8 bases from J, with 9 bases in between. CDR3 length: 12 amino acids. The CDR3 coding sequence is TGTGCCAGCAGTCCACGACAGGAAAAACTGTTTTTT. Residues: CASSPRQEKLFF.

The gene calls are TRBV11-2 and TRBJ1-5; D gene uncertain. CDR1 is SGHAT, CDR2 FQNNGV, per germline. Trimming shortened V by 5 bases and J by 1 base, and 12 bases separated the two germline ends. The length of the CDR3 is 15 residues. Here the CDR3 reads CASSPSMQSNQPQHF. The CDR3 nucleotides read TGTGCCAGCAGCCCTAGCATGCAGAGCAATCAGCCCCAGCATTTT.

Many counts were recorded for this clonotype. This chain uses TRBV27 with TRBJ2-1, with D possibly being TRBD1 (5 bases). Germline V gives CDR1 MNHEY, CDR2 SMNVEV (reference sequence). V shed 3 bases and J shed 6 bases, with 15 bases lying between them. The CDR3 contains 15 residues. As DNA, the CDR3 is TGTGCCAGCAGTTTGGGGCGGCCTATAGGCAATGAGCAGTTCTTC. Its translation is CASSLGRPIGNEQFF.

This clonotype came up a few times. V and J are TRBV25-1 and TRBJ2-2, with D possibly TRBD1 on 6 matching bases. V was clipped by 5 bases and J by 6 bases, with 16 bases between them. The CDR3 extends over 15 amino acids. Germline V gives CDR1 MGHDK, CDR2 SYGVNS. The CDR3 nucleotides are TGTGCCAGCAGTCAACGGGCAGGGGAGTCCGGGGAGCTGTTTTTT. Translating it yields CASSQRAGESGELFF.

This clonotype was seen at least ten times. The genes are TRBV20-1 and TRBJ2-1; 8 bases map to TRBD1. There are 15 residues in the CDR3. J lost 4 bases, V lost 5 bases, and 10 bases had no gene match. In germline, CDR1 is DFQATT, CDR2 SNEGSKA (reference sequence). The CDR3 bases are TGCAGTGCTGACTTCAGGGGGCGAGTATACAATGAGCAGTTCTTC. Its protein product is CSADFRGRVYNEQFF.

This clonotype was found a few times. V gene TRBV27 combines with J gene TRBJ1-2, with a tentative D call TRBD1 (5 bases). V dropped 1 base and J dropped 2 bases, with 14 bases sitting between them. Germline V gene data show CDR1 as MNHEY and CDR2 as SMNVEV (reference sequence). The CDR3 length is 16 residues. The CDR3 here is CASSLLFGTGNYGYTF. CDR3 bases: TGTGCCAGCAGTTTATTATTCGGGACCGGGAACTATGGCTACACCTTC.

The gene calls are TRBV7-6 and TRBJ2-7; 11 nucleotides line up with TRBD1. The CDR3 totals 16 residues. CDR1 is SGHVS, CDR2 FNYEAQ, per germline. The junction had 9 bases not matched to a gene; V was cut back by 1 base and J by 7 bases. CDR3 coding DNA: TGTGCCAGCAGCTTAGGATATGGGACAGGGGGTTCGGAGCAGTACTTC. Translating it yields CASSLGYGTGGSEQYF.